This T cell receptor (beta chain) comes out of a study of OX40 agonist ivuxolimab in advanced cancers. From germline, CDR1 is MNHEY and CDR2 SVGAGI. Trimming stripped 2 bases from V and 2 bases from J, with 9 bases between. CDR3 length: 14 residues. Profiling relied on immunoSEQ multiplex PCR, and the TCRdb table lists in-frame clones only, not all of them. The data show more than 60,000 clones, about 89% seen once. This chain joins TRBV6-5 and TRBJ1-2, with a tentative D call TRBD1 (5 bases). Material: CD4+ or CD8+ T cells sorted from blood, obtained in a trial of the OX40 agonist ivuxolimab. This sequence was found in an adult with an advanced solid tumor such as melanoma, head and neck, liver or kidney cancer. CDR3 sequence: CASSYGGYNYGYTF. DNA of the CDR3: TGTGCCAGCAGTTACGGGGGATACAACTATGGCTACACCTTC.